This T cell receptor (beta chain) was recorded in a study of blood T cell repertoires in COVID-19. The CDR3 has 15 amino acids. Trimming removed 3 bases from V and 1 base from J; junction bases left unmatched: 5. Germline values: CDR1 MDHEN, CDR2 SYDVKM. Recruited during active infection, patients (from Seattle) were subsequently followed longitudinally. Libraries were prepared by immunoSEQ multiplex PCR; TCRdb keeps only in-frame clonotypes and omits some of them. The sample consists of about 70,000 clones, 83% of them appearing once. Sequenced sample: peripheral blood. This sequence joins TRBV28 and TRBJ1-2, with 7 bases matching TRBD1. This clonotype was obtained from a man younger than 40 with COVID-19, enrolled during active disease. CDR3 in amino acids: CASSFRAGGNYGYTF. CDR3 DNA sequence: TGTGCCAGCAGTTTCCGTGCAGGGGGTAACTATGGCTACACCTTC.